Listed below are T cell receptor beta chains from one sample, sequenced in a study of blood T cell repertoires in COVID-19. Assay: immunoSEQ multiplex PCR; the TCRdb copy retains only in-frame clones and omits some. The data show about 120,000 clones, 84% seen once. The sample consisted of peripheral blood. All receptors come from a woman between 40 and 55 years old with acute or convalescent COVID-19. Each CDR3 is given with its conserved first and last residue. A D gene is named only where the DNA matches it firmly. Rows may omit the clone size; those that give it use once, few, many or a size class.

D gene	clone size	V gene	J gene	CDR3 DNA	CDR3 protein
TRBD2	NA	TRBV6-1	TRBJ2-3	TGTGCCAGCAGTGACCGGGGGGGCACAGATACGCAGTATTTT	CASSDRGGTDTQYF
NA	NA	TRBV13	TRBJ1-5	TGTGCCAGCAGCTCAGGGAGGCCGAGGTCTAAAGGCAATCAGCCCCAGCATTTT	CASSSGRPRSKGNQPQHF
NA	few	TRBV7-3	TRBJ2-3	TGTGCCAGCAGCTTATCAGGGGTGGATACGCAGTATTTT	CASSLSGVDTQYF
TRBD1	NA	TRBV19	TRBJ1-1	TGTGCCAGTAGAAGCAGGGGGACTGAAGCTTTCTTT	CASRSRGTEAFF
TRBD1	NA	TRBV6-2/TRBV6-3	TRBJ1-5	TGTGCCAGCAGTTACTTCGGACAGGCCAAGGGGGATCCGCCCCAGCATTTT	CASSYFGQAKGDPPQHF
TRBD2	NA	TRBV2	TRBJ2-7	TGTGCCAGCCGACTAGCGGGGGACTCCTACGAGCAGTACTTC	CASRLAGDSYEQYF
NA	NA	TRBV5-1	TRBJ1-1	TGCGCCAGCAGCCTTCGTGGGGATAGGGGTATGAACACTGAAGCTTTCTTT	CASSLRGDRGMNTEAFF
NA	NA	TRBV4-3	TRBJ1-2	TGCGCCAGCAGCCTTTCAGGGGACGACGGTGAATATGGCTACACCTTC	CASSLSGDDGEYGYTF
TRBD1	NA	TRBV2	TRBJ1-1	TGTGCCAGCCTGGGACAGACGAACACTGAAGCTTTCTTT	CASLGQTNTEAFF
NA	NA	TRBV5-5	TRBJ1-2	TGTGCCAGCAGCCCCTCCGCCGGGGATAACTATGGCTACACCTTC	CASSPSAGDNYGYTF
TRBD2	NA	TRBV10-3	TRBJ2-7	TGTGCCATCAGTGATTCCCCTACTAGCGGGTCCTACGAGCAGTACTTC	CAISDSPTSGSYEQYF
NA	NA	TRBV6-6	TRBJ1-2	TGTGCCAGCAGTTACTCGGGGGGTGGCTACACCTTC	CASSYSGGGYTF
NA	NA	TRBV28	TRBJ1-5	TGTGCCAGCAGTCGCGTATCGGTATCATACAATCAGCCCCAGCATTTT	CASSRVSVSYNQPQHF
TRBD1	few	TRBV18	TRBJ1-1	TGTGCCAGCTCACGAAACGGTCAGGGGGACACTGAAGCTTTCTTT	CASSRNGQGDTEAFF
NA	NA	TRBV5-1	TRBJ1-3	TGCGCCAGCAGACCCGACAGAAACTCTGGAAACACCATATATTTT	CASRPDRNSGNTIYF
NA	NA	TRBV6-4	TRBJ1-5	TGTGCCAGCAGTGCCTGGGGGGAACAGCCCCAGCATTTT	CASSAWGEQPQHF
TRBD2	NA	TRBV7-2	TRBJ2-3	TGTGCCAGCAGCTTAGCACGTCGGGGGGGCCTAGCGACGCAGTATTTT	CASSLARRGGLATQYF
TRBD2	once	TRBV2	TRBJ2-5	TGTGCCAGCAGTGAAGCGCGCTTAGCGGGGGGGCCGCGAGAGACCCAGTACTTC	CASSEARLAGGPRETQYF
TRBD1	NA	TRBV19	TRBJ2-7	TGTGCCAGTAGCATTGGACAGGGTAGTTTATACGAGCAGTACTTC	CASSIGQGSLYEQYF
NA	NA	TRBV7-9	TRBJ2-6	TGTGCCAGCAGCTTAGCCCGGGGGGCACGGGGGGCCAACGTCCTGACTTTC	CASSLARGARGANVLTF
NA	NA	TRBV11-2	TRBJ1-4	TGTGCCAGCAGCTTAGACGTCATTAGTAATGAAAAACTGTTTTTT	CASSLDVISNEKLFF
NA	NA	TRBV9	TRBJ2-3	TGTGCCAGCACCCAGGGGCGTCGCGCAGATACGCAGTATTTT	CASTQGRRADTQYF
NA	few	TRBV27	TRBJ1-5	TGTGCCAGCAGTTTTAGCGGGGTTAATCAGCCCCAGCATTTT	CASSFSGVNQPQHF
TRBD1	once	TRBV7-3	TRBJ1-1	TGTGCCAGCAGCCGTTATAGTGGATACAGGGGATGGACTGAAGCTTTCTTT	CASSRYSGYRGWTEAFF
NA	once	TRBV19	TRBJ2-1	TGTGCCAGTAGTGACCGGGTTTTGTACAATGAGCAGTTCTTC	CASSDRVLYNEQFF
TRBD2	once	TRBV4-3	TRBJ2-3	TGCGCCAGCAGCCAAAACCCGCGGGGGGCCGAAACAGATACGCAGTATTTT	CASSQNPRGAETDTQYF
NA	NA	TRBV5-1	TRBJ1-2	TGCGCCAGCAGCCCGACAGCCCTATTCTATGGCTACACCTTC	CASSPTALFYGYTF
NA	NA	TRBV15	TRBJ1-5	TGTGCCACCAGCAGAGACGGGATAGTTAGCAATCAGCCCCAGCATTTT	CATSRDGIVSNQPQHF
TRBD2	NA	TRBV7-2	TRBJ2-3	TGTGCCAGCAGCTTAGCTCAGACTAGCGGTAACACAGATACGCAGTATTTT	CASSLAQTSGNTDTQYF
NA	NA	TRBV5-6	TRBJ2-4	TGTGCCAGCAGGGCGGGACCCGGGGACATTCAGTACTTC	CASRAGPGDIQYF
NA	NA	TRBV7-6	TRBJ2-7	TGTGCCAGCAGCTTAGAGGAGGGCACCTCCTACGAGCAGTACTTC	CASSLEEGTSYEQYF
NA	once	TRBV7-6	TRBJ2-2	TGTGCCAGCAGCTTAGCGTCCGGCAGGGCGGTCACCGGGGAGCTGTTTTTT	CASSLASGRAVTGELFF
NA	NA	TRBV18	TRBJ1-1	TGTGCCAGCTCTGTACAGGGATTGAACACTGAAGCTTTCTTT	CASSVQGLNTEAFF
TRBD1	NA	TRBV9	TRBJ1-1	TGTGCCAGCAGCGTAGGGGCCGGGACAGGGGCACTGGAAGCTTTCTTT	CASSVGAGTGALEAFF
NA	NA	TRBV5-6	TRBJ2-4	TGTGCCAGCAGCTTGGAGGGGATATTGGGAAACATTCAGTACTTC	CASSLEGILGNIQYF
TRBD1	NA	TRBV10-3	TRBJ1-3	TGTGCCACGGACGGGGGACAGGGGGGAAACACCATATATTTT	CATDGGQGGNTIYF
NA	once	TRBV3-1/TRBV3-2	TRBJ2-7	TGTGCCAGCAGCCCGGACAGCTACGAGCAGTACTTC	CASSPDSYEQYF
NA	NA	TRBV10-1	TRBJ1-5	TGCGCCAGCAGTTACAGGGTGGGGTGGCGCAATCAGCCCCAGCATTTT	CASSYRVGWRNQPQHF
NA	NA	TRBV18	TRBJ1-1	TGTGCCAGCTCACCACCAGGTTCAGGGAAAGGCACTGAAGCTTTCTTT	CASSPPGSGKGTEAFF
TRBD1	NA	TRBV2	TRBJ2-7	TGTGCCAGCAGTCTCGAAAGGACAGGGGGTGCCAGCTCCTACGAGCAGTACTTC	CASSLERTGGASSYEQYF
TRBD1	NA	TRBV2	TRBJ1-2	TGTGCCAGCTGTGAGGGACAGGGGACCTATGGCTACACCTTC	CASCEGQGTYGYTF
TRBD1	NA	TRBV6-1	TRBJ1-2	TGTGCCAGCAGTGAAGCGCCTCAGGGGGCCCTCTATGGCTACACCTTC	CASSEAPQGALYGYTF
NA	NA	TRBV2	TRBJ1-2	TGTGCCAGCAGACTTGGGCGATCTAACTATGGCTACACCTTC	CASRLGRSNYGYTF
TRBD1	once	TRBV5-4	TRBJ2-7	TGTGCCAGCAGCCAGACACGGGACAGGGACGAGCAGTACTTC	CASSQTRDRDEQYF
TRBD2	NA	TRBV11-2	TRBJ2-7	TGTGCCAGCAGCCGCGGGGGGGGAGACTCCTACGAGCAGTACTTC	CASSRGGGDSYEQYF
TRBD1	NA	TRBV27	TRBJ2-5	TGTGCCAGCAGTTTATCAAACAGGGGTGAGACCCAGTACTTC	CASSLSNRGETQYF
TRBD2	NA	TRBV7-3	TRBJ2-1	TGTGCCAGCAGCCTGACTAGCGGGGGATACCTAGATGAGCAGTTCTTC	CASSLTSGGYLDEQFF
NA	NA	TRBV3-1/TRBV3-2	TRBJ2-1	TGTGCCAGCAGCCGAACAAGCTCCTACAATGAGCAGTTCTTC	CASSRTSSYNEQFF
NA	NA	TRBV6-5	TRBJ1-3	TGTGCCAGCAGCCGACAGTCTGGAAACACCATATATTTT	CASSRQSGNTIYF
NA	NA	TRBV30	TRBJ1-3	TGTGCCTGGAGTGTTCCCTACTCTGGAAACACCATATATTTT	CAWSVPYSGNTIYF
NA	NA	TRBV10-3	TRBJ1-6	TGTGCCATCAGTGATACAGCTAATTCACCCCTCCACTTT	CAISDTANSPLHF
NA	NA	TRBV29-1	TRBJ1-1	TGCAGCGCCCGGAGGCGGGCAAGTGAAGCTGAAGCTTTCTTT	CSARRRASEAEAFF
TRBD1	NA	TRBV4-1	TRBJ1-3	TGCGCCAGCAGCCTTTCACAGGGGGGCTCTGGAAACACCATATATTTT	CASSLSQGGSGNTIYF
NA	NA	TRBV5-1	TRBJ2-7	TGCGCCAGCAGCTTGGCATTTCCCTACGAGCAGTACTTC	CASSLAFPYEQYF
NA	NA	TRBV5-1	TRBJ2-7	TGCGCCAGCAGCTTGGTAGTAGCTCCCTACGAGCAGTACTTC	CASSLVVAPYEQYF
NA	once	TRBV6-2/TRBV6-3	TRBJ2-7	TGTGCCAGCAGTTACTCGGCAGACGAGCAGTACTTC	CASSYSADEQYF
TRBD1	NA	TRBV18	TRBJ1-1	TGTGCCAGCTCACCACCCCAAAGGACAGGGGAAGCTTTCTTT	CASSPPQRTGEAFF